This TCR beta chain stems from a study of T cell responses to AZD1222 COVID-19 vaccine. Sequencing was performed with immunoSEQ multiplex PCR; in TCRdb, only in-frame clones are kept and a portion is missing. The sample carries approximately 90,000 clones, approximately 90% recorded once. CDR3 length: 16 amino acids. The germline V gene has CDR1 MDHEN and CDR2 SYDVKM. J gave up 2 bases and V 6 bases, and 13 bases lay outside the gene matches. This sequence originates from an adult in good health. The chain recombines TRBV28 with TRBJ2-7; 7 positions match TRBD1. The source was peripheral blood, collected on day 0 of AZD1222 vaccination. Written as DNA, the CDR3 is TGTGCCAGCAGACGTGAATCCGGGACAGAGACCTACGAGCAGTACTTC. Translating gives CASRRESGTETYEQYF.